This TCR beta chain was profiled in a study of T cell repertoires in cytomegalovirus infection. The wider study: CMV infection plus the matching HLA type was flagged by public TCR beta signatures. General study results and limits: The cumulative frequency of public TCR beta families distinguished individuals who carried CMV together with the relevant HLA. Clonotypes of TCR beta that were HLA-C-restricted and CMV-specific dominated the ex vivo response.

In TCRdb, the reads were re-called with MiXCR into one record per CDR3 protein. The table lists 200,000 to 250,000 distinct CDR3 sequences, 6.5% of them singletons. This clonotype was seen repeatedly, ten times or more. The antigen is not known. The CDR3 totals 16 residues. V was shortened by 0 bases and J by 6 bases, with 17 bases between the two germline ends. Germline CDR1 SGHVS, CDR2 FNYEAQ. The TCR sequence derives from a human donor in good health (CMV status not recorded). Some clones in this sample may be carry-over from other donors' samples. Material: PBMCs. The J gene is TRBJ1-1, the V gene TRBV7-6, with D unclear. CDR3 residues: CASSLADTEIPSEAFF. CDR3 nucleotides: TGTGCCAGCAGCTTAGCGGATACAGAAATCCCTTCTGAAGCTTTCTTT.